A single sample is the source of the 12 T cell receptor beta chains below, sequenced in a study of human T cells and chemical hapten exposure (dated by TCRdb to 2020 to 2023). The method was RACE. These reads were obtained on a NextSeq 500. TCRdb reprocessing: public reads trimmed at Q25 with fastp, clones called with MiXCR, in-frame beta chains kept. All rows with the same CDR3 protein become a single entry with the most common DNA and genes. This sample lists roughly 30,000 distinct CDR3 sequences; more than 8% were detected once. Roughly 7% of the sample goes to the ten largest clones. What the time point label conveys for this sample: patch test 2, 6 weeks after DPC sensitization. Taken with the paper, the label for treatment or condition translates to: therapeutic diphenylcyclopropenone sensitization with weekly scalp DPC. This specimen was whole blood, taken in connection with sensitization to the hapten diphenylcyclopropenone (DPC). The source is a man aged 25-45 years with alopecia areata. Some clones in this sample may be carry-over from other donors' samples.

The table lists this clonotype with a few counts. This chain links TRBV4-3 with TRBJ1-4; TRBD1 agrees at 10 bases. Trimming at V came to 4 bases and at J to 7 bases, leaving 9 bases not matched to a gene. Germline values: CDR1 LGHNA, CDR2 YSLEER. The CDR3 runs 16 residues. This CDR3 is CASSRTMGQGSEKLFF. CDR3 nucleotides: TGCGCCAGCAGCCGAACGATGGGACAGGGGTCTGAAAAACTGTTTTTT.

In its sample, this clonotype was seen many times. The chain carries TRBV6-1 and TRBJ2-7, with D tentatively TRBD1 (5 bases). The V gene lost 8 bases and the J gene lost 5 bases, with 16 bases spanning the gap. CDR3 length: 13 amino acids. Germline CDR1 and CDR2: MNHNS and SASEGT. The DNA for the CDR3 is TGTGCCAGCGGGGCCCCGGCCGGGCACGAGCAGTACTTC. Amino acid sequence: CASGAPAGHEQYF.

This clonotype was observed a few times. The rearrangement uses TRBV5-1 and TRBJ2-5; 9 bases are a match to TRBD2. The ends lost 3 bases at V and 3 bases at J; junction bases unmatched: 6. The CDR3 has 15 amino acids. Germline V CDR1 and CDR2: SGHRS, YFSETQ. The CDR3 protein is CASSSLTSGKETQYF. CDR3 coding DNA: TGCGCCAGCAGCTCCCTGACTAGCGGCAAAGAGACCCAGTACTTC.

This clonotype showed up many times. The chain recombines TRBV12-3 or TRBV12-4 with TRBJ2-4; D is possibly TRBD1 (6 bases). CDR3 length equals 14 residues. Between the trimmed V and J ends, which lost 3 bases and 5 bases, there was a span of 11 bases. The CDR3 loop is CASSFWPGENIQYF. In DNA, the CDR3 is TGTGCCAGCAGTTTCTGGCCAGGGGAAAACATTCAGTACTTC.

This clonotype has at least ten counts. V and J are TRBV7-9 and TRBJ2-3; 7 bases fit TRBD2. Unmatched junction bases numbered 6, after V lost 10 bases and J lost 5 bases. Germline V lookup: CDR1 SEHNR, CDR2 FQNEAQ (reference sequence). The CDR3 is 12 amino acids. CDR3: CAKKGEGDTQYF. CDR3 bases: TGTGCCAAGAAAGGGGAGGGAGATACGCAGTATTTT.

At least ten counts were recorded for this clonotype. The rearrangement links TRBV7-8 to TRBJ2-1; 12 bases line up with TRBD2. Germline V CDR1 and CDR2: SGHVS, FQNEAQ. V shed 5 bases and J 7 bases; nucleotides not matched to a gene: 9. This CDR3 spans 16 amino acids. CDR3 nucleotide sequence: TGTGCCAGCAGCCATCGGACTAGCGGGGCTATGAATGAGCAGTTCTTC. Its translation is CASSHRTSGAMNEQFF.

This clonotype was picked up a small number of times. This chain connects TRBV3-1 to TRBJ2-5; D call uncertain. The CDR3 totals 13 residues. Germline assignment: CDR1 LGHDT and CDR2 YNNKEL (reference sequence). The V end was cut by 0 bases, the J end by 5 bases, with 7 bases between. This CDR3 reads CASSQETLETQYF. In DNA, the CDR3 is TGTGCCAGCAGCCAAGAAACCCTCGAGACCCAGTACTTC.

This clonotype was recorded at least ten times. The chain carries TRBV2 and TRBJ1-1; TRBD1 matches 9 bases. Germline assignment: CDR1 SNHLY and CDR2 FYNNEI. The trim removed 2 bases at V and 6 bases at J, leaving 4 bases unmatched. CDR3 size: 14 residues. The CDR3 sequence is CASSETRTGAEAFF. CDR3 nucleotides: TGTGCCAGCAGTGAAACCCGGACAGGGGCTGAAGCTTTCTTT.

V usage is TRBV18 and J usage is TRBJ1-5; 9 bases map to TRBD1. V gave up 3 bases and J gave up 7 bases; unmatched junction bases: 4. CDR1 is KGHSH, CDR2 LQKENI, per germline. There are 14 residues in the CDR3. For the CDR3, the DNA is TGTGCCAGCTCACCGGGACAGGGACACCAGCCCCAGCATTTT. Amino acids: CASSPGQGHQPQHF.

The sample holds many counts of this clonotype. The chain carries TRBV18 and TRBJ1-6; maybe TRBD1 (6 bases). The germline CDR1 and CDR2 sequences are KGHSH and LQKENI. This CDR3 is built from 17 residues. With 6 bases removed from V and 6 bases from J, the gap between germline ends came to 21 bases. The CDR3 DNA is TGTGCCAGCTCTCATACTACGAGGGGGGCAGGTAATTCACCCCTCCACTTT. Its protein product is CASSHTTRGAGNSPLHF.

The chain has TRBV6-5 and TRBJ1-2; 10 positions match TRBD1. Per the germline V gene, CDR1 is MNHEY and CDR2 is SVGAGI. The CDR3 extends over 16 amino acids. V was pared by 2 bases and J by 4 bases, with 7 bases of the junction left unmatched. The CDR3 DNA is TGTGCCAGCAGTTACGTACGGACAGGGGGGAGCTATGGCTACACCTTC. It specifies CASSYVRTGGSYGYTF.

This clonotype was observed at least ten times. V is TRBV6-2 or TRBV6-3 and J is TRBJ1-1; 9 bases map to TRBD1. This CDR3 contains 16 residues. V lost 6 bases and J lost 1; bases outside the gene matches: 9. CDR1 MNHEY and CDR2 SVGEGT come from the germline V gene. The CDR3, as DNA: TGTGCCAGCAGCCACGGCGGGACAGGGTCGAACACTGAAGCTTTCTTT. Translation: CASSHGGTGSNTEAFF.